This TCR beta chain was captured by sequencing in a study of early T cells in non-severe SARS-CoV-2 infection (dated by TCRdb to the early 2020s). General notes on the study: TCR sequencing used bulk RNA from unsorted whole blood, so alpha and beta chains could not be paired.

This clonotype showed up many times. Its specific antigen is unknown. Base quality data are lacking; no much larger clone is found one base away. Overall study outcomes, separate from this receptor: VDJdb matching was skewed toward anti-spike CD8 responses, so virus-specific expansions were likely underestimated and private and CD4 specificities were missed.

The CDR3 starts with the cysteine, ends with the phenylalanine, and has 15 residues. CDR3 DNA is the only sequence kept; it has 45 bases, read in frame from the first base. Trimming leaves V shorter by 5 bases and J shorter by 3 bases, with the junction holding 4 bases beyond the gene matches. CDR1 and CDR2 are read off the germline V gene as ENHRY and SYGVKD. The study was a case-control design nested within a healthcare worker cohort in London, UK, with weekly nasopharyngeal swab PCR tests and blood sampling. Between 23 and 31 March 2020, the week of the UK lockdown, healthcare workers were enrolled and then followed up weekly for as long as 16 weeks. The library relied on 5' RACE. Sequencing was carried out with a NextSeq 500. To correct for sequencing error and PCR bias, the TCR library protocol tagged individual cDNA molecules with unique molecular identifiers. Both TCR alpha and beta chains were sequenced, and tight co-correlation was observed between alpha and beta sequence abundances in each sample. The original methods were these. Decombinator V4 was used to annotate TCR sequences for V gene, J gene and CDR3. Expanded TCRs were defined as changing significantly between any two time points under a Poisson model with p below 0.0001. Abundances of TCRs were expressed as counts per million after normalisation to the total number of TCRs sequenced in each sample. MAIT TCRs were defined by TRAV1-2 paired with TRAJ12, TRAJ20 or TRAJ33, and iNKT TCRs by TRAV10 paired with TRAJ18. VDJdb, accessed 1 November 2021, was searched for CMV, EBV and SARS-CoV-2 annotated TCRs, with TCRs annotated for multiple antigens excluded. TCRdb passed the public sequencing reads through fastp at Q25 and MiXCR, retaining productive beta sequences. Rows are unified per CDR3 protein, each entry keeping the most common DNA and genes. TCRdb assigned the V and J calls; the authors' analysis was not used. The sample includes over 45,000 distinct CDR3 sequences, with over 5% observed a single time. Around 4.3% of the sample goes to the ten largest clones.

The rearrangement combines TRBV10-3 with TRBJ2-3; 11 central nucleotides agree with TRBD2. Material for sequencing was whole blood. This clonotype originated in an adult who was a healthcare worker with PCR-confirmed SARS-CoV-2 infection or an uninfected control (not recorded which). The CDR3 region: CAISTTSGATDTQYF. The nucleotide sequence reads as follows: TGTGCCATCAGTACGACTAGCGGGGCTACAGATACGCAGTATTTT.